One sample yielded the 25 T cell receptor beta chains listed below, sequenced in a study of identical twins (dated by TCRdb to 2016 to 2018). Library preparation was by 5' RACE. The run used an Illumina HiSeq 2000. TCRdb took the public reads, trimmed them with fastp at Q25, ran MiXCR for clone calling and kept in-frame beta chains. Rows with a matching CDR3 protein are joined into one entry that keeps the most common DNA and genes. The sample table shows about 450,000 distinct CDR3 sequences, and less than 20% are seen once. The ten largest clones capture around 12% of the sample. The material sequenced was naive T cells sorted from blood. Interpreted using the paper, the cell subset or site label stands for: cells isolated with a human naive T-cell isolation kit. The receptor set was obtained from a man aged 45 to 65 in good health.

Many counts were recorded for this clonotype. V is TRBV12-3 or TRBV12-4 and J is TRBJ2-1, with 10 positions matching TRBD2. The CDR3 is 15 residues long. The V and J ends lost 7 bases and 5 bases, in that order; junction bases with no gene match: 8. The CDR3 coding sequence is TGTGCCAGCACCTTACTAGCGGGACTTCACAATGAGCAGTTCTTC. Its translation is CASTLLAGLHNEQFF.

The chain is built from TRBV7-8 and TRBJ2-1, with 8 bases identical to TRBD2. Germline V gene data show CDR1 as SGHVS and CDR2 as FQNEAQ. This CDR3 comprises 17 residues. J was trimmed by 7 bases and V by 7 bases; bases with no gene match: 18. DNA for the CDR3: TGTGCCAGCACCCCCCCTGGGCGGGGGGCACTTATAAATGAGCAGTTCTTC. Translation: CASTPPGRGALINEQFF.

This clonotype occurred many times. The chain joins TRBV7-2 to TRBJ1-5, with a tentative D call TRBD1 (5 bases). Germline V CDR1 and CDR2: SGHTA, FQGNSA. The ends were cut back, 3 bases at V and 5 bases at J, with 14 bases in the middle. There are 15 residues in the CDR3. The CDR3 region is CASSFVGTADQPQHF. The CDR3 nucleotides are TGTGCCAGCAGCTTTGTAGGGACTGCGGATCAGCCCCAGCATTTT.

V gene TRBV28 combines with J gene TRBJ1-6; unclear D gene. Between the trimmed V and J ends, which lost 1 base and 9 bases, there was a span of 13 bases. The CDR3 sequence is 15 residues long. The germline V gene encodes CDR1 MDHEN and CDR2 SYDVKM. The CDR3 DNA follows: TGTGCCAGCAGTTTATCGAATTCTGCGGGTTCACCCCTCCACTTT. Protein sequence: CASSLSNSAGSPLHF. Combining the CDR3 with reference TRBV28 and TRBJ1-6 gives the whole variable domain DVKVTQSSRYLVKRTGEKVFLECVQDMDHENMFWYRQDPGLGLRLIYFSYDVKMKEKGDIPEGYSVSREKKERFSLILESASTNQTSMYLCASSLSNSAGSPLHFGNGTRLTVT.

This clonotype was seen at least ten times. This sequence joins TRBV21-1 and TRBJ1-5; the DNA was not used to check the table's D call, TRBD1. TRBV21-1 is assigned pseudogene status. This CDR3 contains 15 residues. The CDR3 nucleotides are TGTGCCAGCAGCAAATGGAAGGGGGGGGTGCAGCCCCAGCATTTT. As protein: CASSKWKGGVQPQHF.

In this sample, this clonotype turned up many times. The chain has TRBV5-1 and TRBJ2-7, with TRBD2 matching 9 bases. The V gene's germline CDR1 is SGHRS and CDR2 YFSETQ. CDR3 length: 14 residues. The V segment lost 4 bases and the J segment 4 bases; nucleotides outside the gene matches: 6. This CDR3 reads CASSHSGSRYEQYF. In DNA form, the CDR3 reads TGCGCCAGCAGCCATAGCGGGAGTCGGTACGAGCAGTACTTC.

The chain links TRBV9 to TRBJ1-2, with D possibly TRBD1 on 5 matching bases. From germline, CDR1 is SGDLS and CDR2 YYNGEE. This CDR3 region has 14 residues. Trimming removed 0 bases at V and 6 bases at J, with 12 bases between. CDR3 protein: CASSVGGGMNGYTF. The CDR3 DNA is TGTGCCAGCAGCGTAGGGGGCGGTATGAATGGCTACACCTTC. Full variable domain (rest looked up from reference TRBV9 and TRBJ1-2): DSGVTQTPKHLITATGQRVTLRCSPRSGDLSVYWYQQSLDQGLQFLIQYYNGEERAKGNILERFSAQQFPDLHSELNLSSLELGDSALYFCASSVGGGMNGYTFGSGTRLTVV.

This clonotype turned up a few times. The gene calls are TRBV2 and TRBJ1-1; TRBD1 matches at 7 bases. Germline V gene data show CDR1 as SNHLY and CDR2 as FYNNEI. With 5 bases clipped from V and 8 bases from J, the junction kept 11 bases outside the gene matches. The CDR3 is made up of 14 amino acids. The CDR3 protein is CASSWGRQGHEAFF. The CDR3 DNA sequence: TGTGCCAGCAGTTGGGGGAGACAGGGCCACGAAGCTTTCTTT.

This clonotype was observed many times. The V and J genes are TRBV6-2 or TRBV6-3 and TRBJ2-1; 8 bases match TRBD2. CDR1 and CDR2 from the germline V gene are MNHEY and SVGEGT. The CDR3 has 13 amino acids. V shed 5 bases, J shed 9 bases, and the junction held 6 bases outside the gene matches. The CDR3 is CASSLGLASEQFF. CDR3 coding DNA: TGTGCCAGCAGTCTTGGACTAGCTAGTGAGCAGTTCTTC.

This clonotype was counted at least ten times. The chain employs TRBV10-3 and TRBJ2-1; D is unresolved. Germline-derived CDR1 and CDR2 are ENHRY and SYGVKD. CDR3 length: 14 residues. The V end was cut by 3 bases, the J end by 7 bases, with 13 bases between. The CDR3 nucleotides read TGTGCCATCAGTGACAACGGAGATACGAATGAGCAGTTCTTC. Translated, it gives CAISDNGDTNEQFF.

At least ten counts were recorded for this clonotype. The genes are TRBV6-2 or TRBV6-3 and TRBJ1-6, with 11 nucleotides matching TRBD1. The trim removed 8 bases at V and 12 bases at J, leaving 6 bases unmatched. CDR3 length: 13 residues. The germline gives CDR1 MNHEY, CDR2 SVGEGT. The CDR3 protein is CASGTGGVRPLHF. The CDR3 coding sequence is TGTGCCAGCGGGACAGGGGGTGTCCGACCCCTCCACTTT.

The chain links TRBV29-1 to TRBJ2-3; TRBD2 matches 10 bases. J was trimmed by 2 bases and V by 7 bases; bases with no gene match: 6. The CDR3 extends over 14 amino acids. CDR1 SQVTM and CDR2 ANQGSEA come from the germline V gene. The CDR3 region is CSADLAGATDTQYF. CDR3 DNA sequence: TGCAGCGCCGATCTAGCGGGAGCCACAGATACGCAGTATTTT.

A few counts support this clonotype. The gene calls are TRBV5-1 and TRBJ1-1; a weak D match, TRBD1 (5 bases). Germline CDR1 is SGHRS and CDR2 is YFSETQ. The CDR3 sequence is 14 residues long. The V end lost 4 bases, the J end lost 2 bases, and 12 bases lay between the germline ends. CDR3 bases: TGCGCCAGCAGCCAAGGGGCGCCTAACACTGAAGCTTTCTTT. It yields the protein CASSQGAPNTEAFF.

V usage is TRBV15 and J usage is TRBJ2-1, with 10 bases aligning to TRBD2. Trimming cost V 2 bases and J 10 bases; bases outside gene matches: 11. The CDR3 is made up of 16 amino acids. CDR1 and CDR2 from the germline V gene are LNHNV and YYDKDF (reference sequence). CDR3 coding DNA: TGTGCCACCAGCAGACCTCAGCTACTAGCGGGGAAAGAGCAGTTCTTC. This encodes CATSRPQLLAGKEQFF.

The V call is TRBV20-1, the J call TRBJ2-1, with 7 bases lining up with TRBD1. J lost 8 bases, V lost 2 bases, and 12 bases had no gene match. The CDR3 runs 15 residues. Looked up from germline, CDR1 is DFQATT and CDR2 is SNEGSKA (reference sequence). CDR3 region: CSARPLGQRTHEQFF. DNA for the CDR3: TGCAGTGCTAGACCGCTGGGACAGAGGACACATGAGCAGTTCTTC.

This clonotype was picked up a small number of times. The chain couples TRBV27 to TRBJ2-1, with D possibly being TRBD1 or TRBD2 (9 bases each). Germline-derived CDR1 and CDR2 are MNHEY and SMNVEV (reference sequence). The V gene lost 6 bases and the J gene lost 14 bases, with 32 bases spanning the gap. This CDR3 comprises 17 residues. As DNA, the CDR3 is TGTGCCAGCAGCAGAGGACAGGGGAGTAGCGGGAGTCGGATAAAGTTCTTC. It translates to CASSRGQGSSGSRIKFF.

The V call is TRBV5-6, the J call TRBJ1-1; perhaps TRBD1 as D (5 bases). CDR1 and CDR2 from the germline V gene are SGHDT and YYEEEE. This CDR3 is built from 12 residues. Deletions cut 4 bases from V and 10 bases from J, with 14 bases between. The CDR3 loop reads CASSGGTERAFF. DNA for the CDR3: TGTGCCAGCAGCGGGGGGACCGAACGAGCTTTCTTT.

This clonotype came up many times. The chain uses TRBV7-8 and TRBJ2-5; TRBD1 might be the D (6 bases). Trimming shortened V by 1 base and J by 1 base, and 13 bases separated the two germline ends. The germline V gene encodes CDR1 SGHVS and CDR2 FQNEAQ. The CDR3 extends over 16 amino acids. CDR3 amino acids: CASSLGYTGSQETQYF. The CDR3 DNA reads as TGTGCCAGCAGCTTAGGATATACAGGGAGCCAAGAGACCCAGTACTTC.

This clonotype was picked up many times. CDR3 residues: CASSWEHTGELFF. DNA for the CDR3: TGTGCCAGCAGTTGGGAACACACCGGGGAGCTGTTTTTT. The rearrangement joins TRBV12-3 or TRBV12-4 to TRBJ2-2; no clear D. V gave up 4 bases and J gave up 3 bases, with 6 bases separating them. The CDR3 loop spans 13 amino acids.

This clonotype was picked up a small number of times. The chain has TRBV6-4 and TRBJ2-1, with 14 bases that match TRBD2. The CDR3 spans 15 residues. Per germline, CDR1 MRHNA and CDR2 SNTAGT. With 4 bases clipped from V and 9 bases from J, the junction kept 5 bases outside the gene matches. This CDR3 is CASSARTSGRSEQFF. CDR3 in DNA: TGTGCCAGCAGTGCTAGGACTAGCGGGAGGAGTGAGCAGTTCTTC.

This clonotype was seen a handful of times. The genes are TRBV29-1 and TRBJ2-5; D is uncertain. With 5 bases removed from V and 4 bases from J, the gap between germline ends came to 14 bases. The CDR3 runs 13 residues. Per germline, CDR1 SQVTM and CDR2 ANQGSEA. In DNA, the CDR3 is TGCAGCGTTAGTTTGCAGGCAGGAGAGACCCAGTACTTC. Its protein product is CSVSLQAGETQYF. Complete variable domain (other parts from reference TRBV29-1 and TRBJ2-5): SAVISQKPSRDICQRGTSLTIQCQVDSQVTMMFWYRQQPGQSLTLIATANQGSEATYESGFVIDKFPISRPNLTFSTLTVSNMSPEDSSIYLCSVSLQAGETQYFGPGTRLLVL.

There are many counts of this clonotype. The chain employs TRBV12-3 or TRBV12-4 and TRBJ2-7; no clear D. V shed 1 base and J shed 2 bases, with 12 bases lying between them. The CDR3 covers 15 residues. The CDR3 here is CASSLGASTAYEQYF. In DNA form, the CDR3 reads TGTGCCAGCAGTTTAGGGGCCTCAACTGCCTACGAGCAGTACTTC.

This clonotype has ten or more counts. This sequence joins TRBV12-3 or TRBV12-4 and TRBJ2-5; maybe TRBD1 (5 bases). This CDR3 region has 12 residues. V dropped 6 bases and J dropped 4 bases, with 9 bases sitting between them. The CDR3 region has the DNA TGTGCCAGCAGACAGGTTTTAGAGACCCAGTACTTC. Its translation: CASRQVLETQYF.

This clonotype was detected a few times. The rearrangement joins TRBV6-5 to TRBJ1-5; D is unclear. The CDR3 extends over 14 amino acids. Looked up from germline, CDR1 is MNHEY and CDR2 is SVGAGI. Trimming pared 2 bases from V and 7 bases from J, leaving 12 bases between. CDR3: CASSYSLSGQPQHF. DNA of the CDR3: TGTGCCAGCAGTTACAGCTTGTCTGGGCAGCCCCAGCATTTT.

V usage is TRBV12-3 or TRBV12-4 and J usage is TRBJ2-1; D uncertain. This CDR3 has 13 amino acids. V was shortened by 0 bases and J by 5 bases, with 5 bases between the two germline ends. The CDR3 nucleotides read TGTGCCAGCAGTTTAGCGCCCAACAATGAGCAGTTCTTC. Translation: CASSLAPNNEQFF.